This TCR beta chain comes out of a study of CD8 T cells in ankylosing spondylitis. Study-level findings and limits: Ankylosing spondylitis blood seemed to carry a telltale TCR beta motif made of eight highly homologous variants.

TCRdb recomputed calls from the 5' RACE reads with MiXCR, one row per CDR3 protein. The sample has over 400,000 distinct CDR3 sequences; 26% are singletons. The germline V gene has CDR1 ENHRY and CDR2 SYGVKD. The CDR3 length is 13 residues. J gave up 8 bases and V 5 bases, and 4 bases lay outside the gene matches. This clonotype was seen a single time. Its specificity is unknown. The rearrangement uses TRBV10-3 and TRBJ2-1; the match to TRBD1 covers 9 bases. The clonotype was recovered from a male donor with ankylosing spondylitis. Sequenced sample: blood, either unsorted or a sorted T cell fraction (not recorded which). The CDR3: CAISNTGGDEQFF. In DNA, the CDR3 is TGTGCCATCAGTAATACAGGGGGCGATGAGCAGTTCTTC.